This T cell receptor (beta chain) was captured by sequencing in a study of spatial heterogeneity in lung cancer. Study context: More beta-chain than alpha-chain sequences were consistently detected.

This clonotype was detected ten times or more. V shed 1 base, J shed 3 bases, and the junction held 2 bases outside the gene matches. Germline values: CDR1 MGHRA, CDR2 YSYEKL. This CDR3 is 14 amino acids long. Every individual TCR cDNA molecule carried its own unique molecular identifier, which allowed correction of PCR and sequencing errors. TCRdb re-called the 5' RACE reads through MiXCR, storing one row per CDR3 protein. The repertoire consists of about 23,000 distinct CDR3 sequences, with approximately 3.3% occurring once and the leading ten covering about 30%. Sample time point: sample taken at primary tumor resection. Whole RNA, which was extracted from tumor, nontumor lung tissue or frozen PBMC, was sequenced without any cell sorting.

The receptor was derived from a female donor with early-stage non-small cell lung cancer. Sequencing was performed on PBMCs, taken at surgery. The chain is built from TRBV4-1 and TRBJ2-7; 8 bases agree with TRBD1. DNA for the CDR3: TGCGCCAGCAGCCAAGGGACAGGGAACTACGAGCAGTACTTC. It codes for CASSQGTGNYEQYF.